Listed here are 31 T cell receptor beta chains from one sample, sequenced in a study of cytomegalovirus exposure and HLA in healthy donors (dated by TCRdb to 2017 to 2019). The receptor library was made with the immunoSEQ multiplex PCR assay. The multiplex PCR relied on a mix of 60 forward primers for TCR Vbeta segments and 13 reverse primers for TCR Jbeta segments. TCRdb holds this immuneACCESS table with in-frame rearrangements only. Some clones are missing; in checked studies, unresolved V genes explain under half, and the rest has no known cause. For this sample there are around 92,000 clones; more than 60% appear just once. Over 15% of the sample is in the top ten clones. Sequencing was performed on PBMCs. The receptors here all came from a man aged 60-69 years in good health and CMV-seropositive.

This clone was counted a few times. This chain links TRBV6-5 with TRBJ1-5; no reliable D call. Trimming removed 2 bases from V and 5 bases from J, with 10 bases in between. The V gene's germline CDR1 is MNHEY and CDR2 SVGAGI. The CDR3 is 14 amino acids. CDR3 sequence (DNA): TGTGCCAGCAGTTACGGACTTGGCGATCAGCCCCAGCATTTT. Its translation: CASSYGLGDQPQHF.

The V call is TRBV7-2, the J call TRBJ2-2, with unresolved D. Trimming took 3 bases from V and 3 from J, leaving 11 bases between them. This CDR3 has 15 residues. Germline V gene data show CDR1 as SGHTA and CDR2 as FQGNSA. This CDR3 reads CASSLGWVDTGELFF. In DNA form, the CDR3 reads TGTGCCAGCAGCTTGGGCTGGGTGGACACCGGGGAGCTGTTTTTT.

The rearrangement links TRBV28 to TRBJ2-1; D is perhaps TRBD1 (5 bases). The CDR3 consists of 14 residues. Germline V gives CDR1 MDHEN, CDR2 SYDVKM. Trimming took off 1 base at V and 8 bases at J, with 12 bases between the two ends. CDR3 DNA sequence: TGTGCCAGCAGTTTATCTTCCAGGGTCGATGAGCAGTTCTTC. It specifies CASSLSSRVDEQFF.

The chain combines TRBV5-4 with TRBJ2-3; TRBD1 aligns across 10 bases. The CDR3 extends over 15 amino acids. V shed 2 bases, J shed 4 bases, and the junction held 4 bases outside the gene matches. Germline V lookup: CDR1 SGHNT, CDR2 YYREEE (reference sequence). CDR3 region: CASSFDRGPADTQYF. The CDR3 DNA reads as TGTGCCAGCAGCTTTGACAGGGGGCCGGCAGATACGCAGTATTTT. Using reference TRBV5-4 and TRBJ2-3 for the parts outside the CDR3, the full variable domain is ETGVTQSPTHLIKTRGQQVTLRCSSQSGHNTVSWYQQALGQGPQFIFQYYREEENGRGNFPPRFSGLQFPNYSSELNVNALELDDSALYLCASSFDRGPADTQYFGPGTRLTVL.

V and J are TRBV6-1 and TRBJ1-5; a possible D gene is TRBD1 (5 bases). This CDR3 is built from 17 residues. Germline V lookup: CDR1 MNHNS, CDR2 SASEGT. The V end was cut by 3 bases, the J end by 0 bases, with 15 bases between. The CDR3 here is CASSDPGRTNSNQPQHF. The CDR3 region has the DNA TGTGCCAGCAGTGATCCTGGAAGGACAAATAGCAATCAGCCCCAGCATTTT.

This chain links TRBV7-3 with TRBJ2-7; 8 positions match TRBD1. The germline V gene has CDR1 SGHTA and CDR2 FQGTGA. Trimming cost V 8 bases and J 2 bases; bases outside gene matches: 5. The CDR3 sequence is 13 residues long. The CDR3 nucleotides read TGTGCCAGCCGACAGGGGATAGCCTACGAGCAGTACTTC. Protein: CASRQGIAYEQYF.

CDR3 bases: TGTGCCAGCAGCCAAGGTCCTAGCGGAGGGACCGGGGAGCTGTTTTTT. Its translation: CASSQGPSGGTGELFF. The genes are TRBV4-2 and TRBJ2-2; 7 nucleotides align to TRBD2. The CDR3 extends over 16 amino acids. Germline V gives CDR1 LGHNA, CDR2 YNFKEQ. V shed 1 base and J 5 bases; nucleotides not matched to a gene: 7.

CDR3 loop: CASSAKLGGTQYF. The CDR3 bases are TGTGCCAGCAGCGCAAAACTAGGGGGGACCCAGTACTTC. The chain is built from TRBV9 and TRBJ2-5, with TRBD1 as a possible D gene (6 bases). Trimming shortened V by 3 bases and J by 7 bases, and 13 bases separated the two germline ends. Germline V lookup: CDR1 SGDLS, CDR2 YYNGEE. This CDR3 spans 13 amino acids.

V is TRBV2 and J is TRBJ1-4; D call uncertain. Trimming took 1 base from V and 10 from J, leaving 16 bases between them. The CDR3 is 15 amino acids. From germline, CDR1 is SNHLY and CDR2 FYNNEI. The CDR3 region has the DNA TGTGCCAGCAGTGAAGGGAGGCAGGTTGTGAGAAAACTGTTTTTT. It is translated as CASSEGRQVVRKLFF.

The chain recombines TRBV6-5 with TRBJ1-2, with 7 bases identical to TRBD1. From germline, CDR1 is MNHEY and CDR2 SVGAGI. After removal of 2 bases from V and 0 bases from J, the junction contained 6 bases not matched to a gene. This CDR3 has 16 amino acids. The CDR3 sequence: CASSYTRQGSNYGYTF. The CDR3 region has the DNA TGTGCCAGCAGTTACACACGACAGGGTTCTAACTATGGCTACACCTTC.

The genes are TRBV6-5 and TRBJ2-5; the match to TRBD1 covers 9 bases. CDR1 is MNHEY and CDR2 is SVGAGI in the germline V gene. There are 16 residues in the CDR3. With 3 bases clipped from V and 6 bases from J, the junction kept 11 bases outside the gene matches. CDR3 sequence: CASSYTFWTGEKTQYF. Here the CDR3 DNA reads TGTGCCAGCAGTTATACCTTCTGGACAGGGGAAAAGACCCAGTACTTC.

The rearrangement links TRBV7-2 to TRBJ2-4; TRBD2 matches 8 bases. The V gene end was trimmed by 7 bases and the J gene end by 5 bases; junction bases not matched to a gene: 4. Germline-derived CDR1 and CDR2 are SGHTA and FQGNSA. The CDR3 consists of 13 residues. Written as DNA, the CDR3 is TGTGCCAGCAACCCCGGGGGGGAAAACATTCAGTACTTC. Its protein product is CASNPGGENIQYF.

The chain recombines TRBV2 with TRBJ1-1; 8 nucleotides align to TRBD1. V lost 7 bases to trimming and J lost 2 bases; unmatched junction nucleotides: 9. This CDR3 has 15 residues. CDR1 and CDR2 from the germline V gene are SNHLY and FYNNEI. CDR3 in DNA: TGTGCCAGCATCGAATCCGGGACAGGCAACACTGAAGCTTTCTTT. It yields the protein CASIESGTGNTEAFF.

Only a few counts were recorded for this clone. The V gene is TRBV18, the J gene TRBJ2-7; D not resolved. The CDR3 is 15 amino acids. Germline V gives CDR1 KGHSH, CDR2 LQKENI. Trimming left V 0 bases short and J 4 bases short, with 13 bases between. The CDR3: CASSPPLADSYEQYF. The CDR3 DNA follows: TGTGCCAGCTCACCACCGCTCGCAGATTCTTACGAGCAGTACTTC. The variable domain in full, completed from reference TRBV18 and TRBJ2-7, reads NAGVMQNPRHLVRRRGQEARLRCSPMKGHSHVYWYRQLPEEGLKFMVYLQKENIIDESGMPKERFSAEFPKEGPSILRIQQVVRGDSAAYFCASSPPLADSYEQYFGPGTRLTVT.

The CDR3, as DNA: TGTGCCAGCAGCTCGGGTCGGGACACTGAAGCTTTCTTT. Its translation is CASSSGRDTEAFF. The chain employs TRBV7-8 and TRBJ1-1; D remains ambiguous. The CDR3 contains 13 residues. Looked up from germline, CDR1 is SGHVS and CDR2 is FQNEAQ. The V gene lost 4 bases and the J gene lost 3 bases, with 9 bases spanning the gap.

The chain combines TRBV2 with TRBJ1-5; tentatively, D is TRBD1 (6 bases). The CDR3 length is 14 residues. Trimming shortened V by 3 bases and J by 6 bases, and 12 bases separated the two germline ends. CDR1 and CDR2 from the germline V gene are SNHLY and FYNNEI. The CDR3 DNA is TGTGCCAGCAGTGACCGTCAGGGGTTTCAGCCCCAGCATTTT. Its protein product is CASSDRQGFQPQHF.

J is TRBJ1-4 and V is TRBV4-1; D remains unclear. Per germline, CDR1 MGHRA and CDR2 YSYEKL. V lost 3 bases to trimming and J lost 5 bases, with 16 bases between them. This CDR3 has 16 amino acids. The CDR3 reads CASSHPNWQANEKLFF. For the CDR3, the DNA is TGCGCCAGCAGCCATCCAAACTGGCAGGCAAATGAAAAACTGTTTTTT.

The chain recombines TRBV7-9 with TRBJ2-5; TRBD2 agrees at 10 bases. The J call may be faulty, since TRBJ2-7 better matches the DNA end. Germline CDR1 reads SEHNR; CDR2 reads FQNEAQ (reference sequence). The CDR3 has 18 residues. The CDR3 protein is CASSVSGTSGARKDEQYF. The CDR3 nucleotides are TGTGCCAGCAGCGTCAGTGGCACTAGCGGGGCCCGGAAGGACGAGCAGTACTTC.

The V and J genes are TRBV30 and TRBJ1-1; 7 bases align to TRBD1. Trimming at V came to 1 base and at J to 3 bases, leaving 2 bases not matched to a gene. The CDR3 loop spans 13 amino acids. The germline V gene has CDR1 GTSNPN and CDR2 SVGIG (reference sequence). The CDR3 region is CAWSDRGDTEAFF. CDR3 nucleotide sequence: TGTGCCTGGAGTGACAGGGGAGACACTGAAGCTTTCTTT.

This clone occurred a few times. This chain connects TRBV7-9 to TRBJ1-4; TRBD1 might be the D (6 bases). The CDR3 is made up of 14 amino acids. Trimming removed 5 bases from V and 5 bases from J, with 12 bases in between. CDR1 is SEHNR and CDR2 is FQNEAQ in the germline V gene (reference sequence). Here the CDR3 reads CASSRTAKNEKLFF. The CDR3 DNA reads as TGTGCCAGCAGCCGGACAGCCAAGAATGAAAAACTGTTTTTT.

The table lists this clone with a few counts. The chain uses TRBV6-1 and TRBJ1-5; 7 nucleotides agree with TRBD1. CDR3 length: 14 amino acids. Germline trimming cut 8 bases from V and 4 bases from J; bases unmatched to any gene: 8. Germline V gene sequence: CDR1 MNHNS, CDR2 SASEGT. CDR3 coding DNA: TGTGCCAGCCTTCCAGGGGGACCTAATCAGCCCCAGCATTTT. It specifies CASLPGGPNQPQHF.

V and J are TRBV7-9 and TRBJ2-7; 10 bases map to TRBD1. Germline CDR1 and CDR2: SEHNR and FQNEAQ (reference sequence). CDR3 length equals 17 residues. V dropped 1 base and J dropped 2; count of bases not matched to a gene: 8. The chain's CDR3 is CASSLVPGQGEAYEQYF. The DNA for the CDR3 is TGTGCCAGCAGCTTAGTCCCCGGACAGGGGGAGGCCTACGAGCAGTACTTC. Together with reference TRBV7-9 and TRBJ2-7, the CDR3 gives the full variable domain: DTGVSQNPRHKITKRGQNVTFRCDPISEHNRLYWYRQTLGQGPEFLTYFQNEAQLEKSRLLSDRFSAERPKGSFSTLEIQRTEQGDSAMYLCASSLVPGQGEAYEQYFGPGTRLTVT.

CDR3 protein: CASSANTDTQYF. Written as DNA, the CDR3 is TGTGCCAGCTCAGCTAACACAGATACGCAGTATTTT. The rearrangement links TRBV18 to TRBJ2-3; D ambiguous. The V and J ends lost 5 bases and 2 bases respectively, with 5 bases between them. This CDR3 is 12 amino acids long. Germline V gene data show CDR1 as KGHSH and CDR2 as LQKENI.

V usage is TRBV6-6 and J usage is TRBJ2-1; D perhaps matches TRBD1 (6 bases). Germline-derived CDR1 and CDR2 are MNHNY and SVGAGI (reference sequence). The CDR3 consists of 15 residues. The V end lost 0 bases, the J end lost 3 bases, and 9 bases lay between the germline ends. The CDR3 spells CASSYSTGFYNEQFF. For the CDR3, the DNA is TGTGCCAGCAGTTACTCAACAGGGTTCTACAATGAGCAGTTCTTC.

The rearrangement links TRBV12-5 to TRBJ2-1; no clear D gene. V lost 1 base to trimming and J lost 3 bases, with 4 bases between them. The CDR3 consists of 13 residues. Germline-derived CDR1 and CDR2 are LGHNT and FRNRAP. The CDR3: CASGLDSYNEQFF. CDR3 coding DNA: TGTGCTAGTGGTTTGGACAGCTACAATGAGCAGTTCTTC.

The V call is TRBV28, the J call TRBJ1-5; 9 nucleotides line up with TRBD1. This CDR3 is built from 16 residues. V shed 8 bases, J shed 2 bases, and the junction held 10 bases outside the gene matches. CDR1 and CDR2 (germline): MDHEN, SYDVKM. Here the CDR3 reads CASWDRVIEGNQPQHF. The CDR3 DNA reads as TGTGCCAGCTGGGACAGGGTTATTGAGGGCAATCAGCCCCAGCATTTT.

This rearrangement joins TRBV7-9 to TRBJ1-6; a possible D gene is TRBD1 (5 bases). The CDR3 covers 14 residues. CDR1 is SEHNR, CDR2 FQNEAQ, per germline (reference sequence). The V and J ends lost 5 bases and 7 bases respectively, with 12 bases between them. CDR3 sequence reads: CASSTRDSNSPLHF. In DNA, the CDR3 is TGTGCCAGCAGCACCCGGGACTCGAATTCACCCCTCCACTTT.

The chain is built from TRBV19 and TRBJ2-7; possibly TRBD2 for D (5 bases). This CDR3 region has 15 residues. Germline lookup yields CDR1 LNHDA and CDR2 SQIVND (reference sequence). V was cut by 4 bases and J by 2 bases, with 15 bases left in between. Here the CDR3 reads CASSTSDSRAYEQYF. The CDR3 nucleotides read TGTGCCAGTAGTACTTCGGACTCCCGGGCCTACGAGCAGTACTTC.

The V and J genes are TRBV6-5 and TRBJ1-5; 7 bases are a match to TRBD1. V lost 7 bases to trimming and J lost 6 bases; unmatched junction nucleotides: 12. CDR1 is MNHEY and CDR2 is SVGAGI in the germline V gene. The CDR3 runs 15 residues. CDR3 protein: CASNPGGGWGQPQHF. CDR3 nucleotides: TGTGCCAGCAACCCAGGAGGGGGCTGGGGTCAGCCCCAGCATTTT.

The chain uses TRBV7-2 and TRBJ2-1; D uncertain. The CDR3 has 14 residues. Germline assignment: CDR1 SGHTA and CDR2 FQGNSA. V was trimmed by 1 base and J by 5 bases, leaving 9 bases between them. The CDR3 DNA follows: TGTGCCAGCAGCTTAGTAGCCGGTAACAATGAGCAGTTCTTC. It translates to CASSLVAGNNEQFF.

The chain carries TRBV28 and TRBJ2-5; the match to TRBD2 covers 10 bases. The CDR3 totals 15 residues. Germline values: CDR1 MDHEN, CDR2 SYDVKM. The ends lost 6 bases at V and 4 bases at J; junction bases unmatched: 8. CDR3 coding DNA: TGTGCCAGCAGCGATAGCGGGGGGCTCGGAGAGACCCAGTACTTC. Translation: CASSDSGGLGETQYF.